This TCR beta chain comes out of a study of blood T cells in healthy people across ages. Whole-study results and caveats: Estimates drawn from one million T cells were deemed to understate diversity.

Trimming took 1 base from V and 4 from J; bases not matched to a gene: 7. From germline, CDR1 is LNHNV and CDR2 YYDKDF (reference sequence). CDR3 size: 16 residues. A second about 6 to 11 cycle PCR used barcoded and J-beta primers. The template-switch adaptor was a 5' adaptor with 12 random nucleotides. It tagged each cDNA molecule. One entry per CDR3 protein results from TCRdb running MiXCR on the 5' RACE reads. The table has hundreds of thousands of distinct CDR3 sequences, 52% seen once. This clonotype has a handful of counts. The antigen remains undetermined. The V gene is TRBV15, the J gene TRBJ2-7; 10 bases are shared with TRBD2. The sample consisted of blood. The sequence was collected from a man in his 60s in good health. The CDR3 loop reads CATSRARAGGPYEQYF. CDR3 nucleotides: TGTGCCACCAGCAGAGCTCGAGCGGGAGGGCCATACGAGCAGTACTTC. The full variable domain, its missing parts supplied by reference TRBV15 and TRBJ2-7, is DAMVIQNPRYQVTQFGKPVTLSCSQTLNHNVMYWYQQKSSQAPKLLFHYYDKDFNNEADTPDNFQSRRPNTSFCFLDIRSPGLGDTAMYLCATSRARAGGPYEQYFGPGTRLTVT.